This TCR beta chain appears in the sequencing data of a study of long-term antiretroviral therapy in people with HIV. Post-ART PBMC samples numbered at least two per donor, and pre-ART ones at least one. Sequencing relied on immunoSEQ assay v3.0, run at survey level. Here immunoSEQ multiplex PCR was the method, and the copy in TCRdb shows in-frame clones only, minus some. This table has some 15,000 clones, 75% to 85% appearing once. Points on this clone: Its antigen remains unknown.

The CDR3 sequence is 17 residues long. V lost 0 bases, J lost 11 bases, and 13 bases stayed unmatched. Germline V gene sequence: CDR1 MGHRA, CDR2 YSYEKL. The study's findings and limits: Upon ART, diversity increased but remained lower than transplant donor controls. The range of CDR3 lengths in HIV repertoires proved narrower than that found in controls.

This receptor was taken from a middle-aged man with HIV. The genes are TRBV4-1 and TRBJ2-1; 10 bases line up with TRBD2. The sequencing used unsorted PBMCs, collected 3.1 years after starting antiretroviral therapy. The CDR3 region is CASSQEGERGGYVKQFF. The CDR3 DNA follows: TGCGCCAGCAGCCAAGAAGGGGAGCGGGGGGGCTATGTTAAGCAGTTCTTC.